This T cell receptor (beta chain) comes out of a study of Ad26.COV2.S vaccination and SARS-CoV-2 variants. Study details: Donor was one of the participants in the Ad26.COV2.S arm of the COV1001 trial.

Profiled with immunoSEQ multiplex PCR; TCRdb holds only in-frame clones, not every one. The sample lists 300,000 to 400,000 clones; about 89% were seen once. Sample treatment: roughly 19 received Ad26.COV2.S at low or high dose, single or two shots; 5 received placebo; per-sample allocation not given. Following the first vaccine or placebo injection, samples were taken on day 63. Ad26 vector vaccine expressed Wuhan-strain SARS-CoV-2 spike. The CDR3 has 13 amino acids. From germline, CDR1 is MGHDK and CDR2 SYGVNS. Between the trimmed V and J ends, which lost 9 bases and 4 bases, there was a span of 14 bases.

The sample here was peripheral blood, taken in a trial of Ad26.COV2.S vaccine versus placebo. The receptor's source is a person between 18 and 60 years old who received the Ad26.COV2.S COVID-19 vaccine or a placebo. The chain uses TRBV25-1 and TRBJ2-3, with D possibly called TRBD1 or TRBD2 (5 bases each). The CDR3 nucleotides are TGTGCCAGTGATCCCGGGACCTCAGATACGCAGTATTTT. Translated, it gives CASDPGTSDTQYF. Together with reference TRBV25-1 and TRBJ2-3, the CDR3 gives the full variable domain: EADIYQTPRYLVIGTGKKITLECSQTMGHDKMYWYQQDPGMELHLIHYSYGVNSTEKGDLSSESTVSRIRTEHFPLTLESARPSHTSQYLCASDPGTSDTQYFGPGTRLTVL.